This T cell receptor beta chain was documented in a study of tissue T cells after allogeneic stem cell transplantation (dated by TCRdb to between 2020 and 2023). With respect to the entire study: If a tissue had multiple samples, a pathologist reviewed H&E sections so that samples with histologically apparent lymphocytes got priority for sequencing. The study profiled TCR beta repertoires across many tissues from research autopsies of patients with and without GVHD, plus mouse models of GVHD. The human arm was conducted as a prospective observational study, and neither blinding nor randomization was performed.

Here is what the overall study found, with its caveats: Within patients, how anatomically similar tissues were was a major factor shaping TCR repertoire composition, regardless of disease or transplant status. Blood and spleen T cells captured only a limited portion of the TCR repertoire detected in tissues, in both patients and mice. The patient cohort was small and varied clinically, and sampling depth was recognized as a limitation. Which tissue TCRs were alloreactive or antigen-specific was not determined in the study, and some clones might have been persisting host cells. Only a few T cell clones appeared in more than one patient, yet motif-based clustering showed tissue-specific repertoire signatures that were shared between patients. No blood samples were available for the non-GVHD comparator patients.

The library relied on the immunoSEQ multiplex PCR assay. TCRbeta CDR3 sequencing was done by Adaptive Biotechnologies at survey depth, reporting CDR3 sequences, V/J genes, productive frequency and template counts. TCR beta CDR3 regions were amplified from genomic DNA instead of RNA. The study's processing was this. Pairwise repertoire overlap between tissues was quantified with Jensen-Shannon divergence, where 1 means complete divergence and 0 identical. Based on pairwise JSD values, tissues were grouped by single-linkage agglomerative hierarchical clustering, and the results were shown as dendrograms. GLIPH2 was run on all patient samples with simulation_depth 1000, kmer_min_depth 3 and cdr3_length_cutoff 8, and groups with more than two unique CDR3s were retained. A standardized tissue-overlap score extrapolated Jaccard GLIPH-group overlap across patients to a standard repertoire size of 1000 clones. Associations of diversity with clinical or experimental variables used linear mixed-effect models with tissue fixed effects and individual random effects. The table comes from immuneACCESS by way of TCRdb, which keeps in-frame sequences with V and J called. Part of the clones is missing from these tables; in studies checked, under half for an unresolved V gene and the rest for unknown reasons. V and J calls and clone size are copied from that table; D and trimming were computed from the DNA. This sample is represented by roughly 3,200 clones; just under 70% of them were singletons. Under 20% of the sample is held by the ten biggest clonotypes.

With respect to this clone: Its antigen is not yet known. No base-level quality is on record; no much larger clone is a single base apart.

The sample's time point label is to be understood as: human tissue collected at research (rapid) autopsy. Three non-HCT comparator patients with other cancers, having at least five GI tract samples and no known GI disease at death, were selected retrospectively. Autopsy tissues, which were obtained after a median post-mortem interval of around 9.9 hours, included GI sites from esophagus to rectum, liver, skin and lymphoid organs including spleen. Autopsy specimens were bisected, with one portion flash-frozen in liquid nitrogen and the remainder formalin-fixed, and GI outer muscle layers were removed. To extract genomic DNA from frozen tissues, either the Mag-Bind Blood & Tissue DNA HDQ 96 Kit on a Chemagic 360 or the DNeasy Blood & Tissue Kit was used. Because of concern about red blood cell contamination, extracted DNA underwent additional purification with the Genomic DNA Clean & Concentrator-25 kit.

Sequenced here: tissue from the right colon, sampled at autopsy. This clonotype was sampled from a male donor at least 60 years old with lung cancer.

The CDR3 in this case is CAWGFMNTEAFF. At the DNA level, the sequence is TGTGCCTGGGGGTTCATGAACACTGAAGCTTTCTTT. The chain employs TRBV30 and TRBJ1-1, with no reliable assignment of the D segment. The CDR3 numbers 12 residues from cysteine through phenylalanine. The kept DNA is CDR3 alone, 36 bases in frame from the first base. V is cut by 5 bases and J by 0 bases, and the space between the germline ends is 7 bases. As encoded in the germline V gene (reference sequence), CDR1 is GTSNPN while CDR2 is SVGIG.